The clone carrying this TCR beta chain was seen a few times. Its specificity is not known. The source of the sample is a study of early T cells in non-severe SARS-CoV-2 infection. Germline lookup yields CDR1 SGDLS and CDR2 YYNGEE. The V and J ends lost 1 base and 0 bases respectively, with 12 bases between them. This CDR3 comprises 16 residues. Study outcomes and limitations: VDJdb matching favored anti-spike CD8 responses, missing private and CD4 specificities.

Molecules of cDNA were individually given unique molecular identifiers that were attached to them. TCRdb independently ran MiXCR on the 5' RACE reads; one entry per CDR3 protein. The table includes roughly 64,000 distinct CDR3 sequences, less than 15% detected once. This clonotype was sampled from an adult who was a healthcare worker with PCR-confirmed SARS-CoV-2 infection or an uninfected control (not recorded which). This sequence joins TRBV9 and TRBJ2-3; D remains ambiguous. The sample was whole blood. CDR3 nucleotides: TGTGCCAGCAGCGTACTAGACAACCCTAGCACAGATACGCAGTATTTT. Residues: CASSVLDNPSTDTQYF.